This TCR beta chain is drawn from a study of T cells in Graves' hyperthyroidism and ophthalmopathy. Study-level results: Expanded thyroid clonotypes (above 0.001) were mostly also found in blood.

The length of the CDR3 is 15 residues. V dropped 0 bases and J dropped 5; count of bases not matched to a gene: 2. The V gene's germline CDR1 is KGHSY and CDR2 FQNENV. Amplification yielded TCR beta CDR3 regions, with RNA transcripts as the source. First-round RT-PCR of the TCR CDR3 relied on the HTBI primer set. One entry per CDR3 protein results from TCRdb running MiXCR on the multiplex PCR reads. The sample lists approximately 300,000 distinct CDR3 sequences, 15% to 20% seen once, with about 51% in the top ten. This clonotype was seen repeatedly, ten times or more. Its antigen is not identified. Duration under 3 months, a NOSPECS grade of at least 4, and a Clinical Activity Score of at least 3 characterized the ophthalmopathy patients.

Sample: blood. The clonotype comes from a woman between 55 and 75 years old with Graves' ophthalmopathy. The genes are TRBV16 and TRBJ2-3; 10 positions agree with TRBD2. The CDR3 here is CASSQSRLAGDTQYF. In DNA form, the CDR3 reads TGTGCCAGCAGCCAATCGAGACTAGCGGGAGATACGCAGTATTTT. Drawing the rest from reference TRBV16 and TRBJ2-3, the complete variable domain is GEEVAQTPKHLVRGEGQKAKLYCAPIKGHSYVFWYQQVLKNEFKFLISFQNENVFDETGMPKERFSAKCLPNSPCSLEIQATKLEDSAVYFCASSQSRLAGDTQYFGPGTRLTVL.